This is a list of T cell receptor beta chains from one sample in a study of T-cell memory formation after mild COVID-19. A single record per CDR3 protein comes from TCRdb applying MiXCR to the 5' RACE reads. The sample includes a few hundred thousand distinct CDR3 sequences, around 24% of them seen just once. The specimen was PBMCs or a T cell subset sorted from them (not recorded which). All receptors come from an adult woman who had mild COVID-19 (a few samples of this study predate the infection). Cell type and time point are not known. Each CDR3 is given with its conserved first and last residue.

v_call cdr3_length cdr3_aa
TRBV7-2 14 CASSVGQGHTEAFF
TRBV24-1 16 CATSEPGTGGTDTQYF
TRBV6-2/TRBV6-3 13 CASWRKGTGELFF
TRBV15 18 CATSRGGLAGYNTDTQYF
TRBV9 16 CASSSGLAVNTGELFF
TRBV7-7 13 CASSLGPEGEQYF
TRBV5-1 15 CASSLTGEPNNEQFF
TRBV20-1 16 CSAMSSTSAGGETQYF
TRBV18 12 CASSRRGDEQFF
TRBV5-1 14 CASSFWESTDTQYF
TRBV7-3 13 CASSSRADDGYTF
TRBV12-3/TRBV12-4 14 CASRYRGLGTEAFF
TRBV29-1 12 CSVVRPTGELFF
TRBV5-1 13 CASTAGGPDTQYF
TRBV11-1 15 CASSSPSGSANEQFF
TRBV12-3/TRBV12-4 15 CASSSRTSGIYEQYF
TRBV7-9 14 CASVRGLTYYEQYF
TRBV7-7 19 CASSVRLAGITPNTGELFF
TRBV6-2/TRBV6-3 15 CASSRGSSGTREQYF
TRBV5-1 14 CASTSWTPPYEQYF
TRBV7-9 19 CASSQILYRGRLSYNEQFF
TRBV18 16 CASSPRTDRTTDTQYF
TRBV29-1 14 CSVGTGLAKNIQYF
TRBV15 16 CATSRDLAVRLDEQYF
TRBV7-9 14 CASSFPQAPYEQYF
TRBV20-1 11 CSARGDYGYTF
TRBV4-1 15 CASSHPGGLSYEQYF